The entry below describes one T cell receptor beta chain. No antigen is known for it. Individuals who donated were healthy Caucasians from Russia aged roughly 6 to 95. The CDR3 is 15 amino acids. The germline gives CDR1 LNHDA, CDR2 SQIVND (reference sequence). V was pared by 3 bases and J by 3 bases, with 14 bases between. Then a second PCR, running roughly 7 to 11 cycles, was carried out with a sample-barcoded 5' primer and a J-beta primer mix. Carrying 12 random nucleotides, a template-switch adaptor labeled each individual cDNA molecule. From the 5' RACE reads, TCRdb called clonotypes with MiXCR, one entry per CDR3 protein. The sample has approximately 1,700,000 distinct CDR3 sequences; about two fifths are singletons. The entry originates in a study of blood T cells in healthy people across ages. Broader study findings: Roughly linear age-related decline in beta diversity appeared, significant by age 40.

Sequenced sample: blood. The TCR comes from a human donor in good health. The V gene is TRBV19, the J gene TRBJ1-2; no definite D call. CDR3 bases: TGTGCCAGTAGTATCCAACCTGGCGGTTACTATGGCTACACCTTC. Protein product: CASSIQPGGYYGYTF.